What follows are 25 T cell receptor beta chains derived from one specimen sequenced in a study of T cell responses to AZD1222 COVID-19 vaccine (dated by TCRdb to the early 2020s). Libraries were made using the immunoSEQ multiplex PCR assay. The immuneACCESS repertoire file appears here via TCRdb, limited to in-frame rearrangements. These files lack a portion of the clones; in checked studies, under half of the deficit traces to unresolved V genes, and the cause of the others is not known. Counted in this sample were 95,000 to 150,000 clones; around 92% of them appeared once. Under 9% of the sample rests with the top ten. The label giving this sample's time point can be read as: about 28 days (+/-7) after the second vaccine dose. The material sequenced was peripheral blood, taken 28 days after the second AZD1222 dose. These receptors all stem from an adult who received the AZD1222 COVID-19 vaccine.

This chain joins TRBV9 and TRBJ2-5; possible D gene TRBD1, 6 bases. The CDR3 contains 16 residues. Germline V lookup: CDR1 SGDLS, CDR2 YYNGEE. V lost 0 bases and J 4 bases, leaving 16 bases between the germline ends. CDR3 DNA sequence: TGTGCCAGCAGCGTAGTATGGGGCAGGGGTGCAGAGACCCAGTACTTC. Translated: CASSVVWGRGAETQYF.

This rearrangement joins TRBV5-1 to TRBJ2-7, with D possibly called TRBD1 or TRBD2 (5 bases each). There are 15 residues in the CDR3. Trimming removed 0 bases from V and 3 bases from J, with 13 bases in between. The germline CDR1 and CDR2 sequences are SGHRS and YFSETQ. CDR3 DNA sequence: TGCGCCAGCAGCTTGGAAGGGACGGCCCGCTACGAGCAGTACTTC. Translated: CASSLEGTARYEQYF.

The chain uses TRBV11-2 and TRBJ2-5; D tentatively fits TRBD1 or TRBD2 (5 bases each). The germline V gene encodes CDR1 SGHAT and CDR2 FQNNGV. The CDR3 runs to 14 residues. V dropped 1 base and J dropped 10 bases, with 16 bases sitting between them. CDR3 region: CASSLGASRDGQYF. The CDR3 nucleotides read TGTGCCAGCAGCTTAGGGGCATCCCGGGACGGCCAGTACTTC.

Only one count was recorded for this clone. V is TRBV5-5 and J is TRBJ2-4, with 12 bases that match TRBD1. CDR3 length equals 19 residues. V was clipped by 4 bases and J by 0 bases; unmatched bases: 11. Germline CDR1 is SGHKS and CDR2 is YYEKEE (reference sequence). Here the CDR3 reads CASSAGTGGADGAKNIQYF. The CDR3 DNA reads TGTGCCAGCAGCGCCGGGACAGGGGGCGCCGATGGAGCCAAAAACATTCAGTACTTC.

The chain links TRBV2 to TRBJ1-5; 8 positions agree with TRBD1. Trimming removed 6 bases from V and 0 bases from J; junction bases left unmatched: 4. This CDR3 is 15 amino acids long. In germline, CDR1 is SNHLY, CDR2 FYNNEI. Here the CDR3 reads CASRNTGGSNQPQHF. DNA for the CDR3: TGTGCCAGCAGGAACACAGGGGGTAGCAATCAGCCCCAGCATTTT.

DNA for the CDR3: TGTGCCAGCAGCGTAGCTGAAGGTAGCGGGAGGGTCTCCTACGAGCAGTACTTC. Translation gives CASSVAEGSGRVSYEQYF. J is TRBJ2-7 and V is TRBV9; TRBD2 aligns across 11 bases. Trimming removed 0 bases from V and 0 bases from J; junction bases left unmatched: 8. Germline loops: CDR1 SGDLS, CDR2 YYNGEE. This CDR3 region has 18 residues.

The V call is TRBV29-1, the J call TRBJ1-2, with 7 bases that match TRBD1. CDR1 is SQVTM and CDR2 is ANQGSEA in the germline V gene. The V and J ends lost 4 bases and 4 bases, in that order; junction bases with no gene match: 15. The CDR3 contains 16 residues. In DNA, the CDR3 is TGCAGCGTTGTTTTCGTGGCAGGGGGTTTGGGCTATGGCTACACCTTC. Amino acids: CSVVFVAGGLGYGYTF. Full variable domain (outside the CDR3, taken from reference TRBV29-1 and TRBJ1-2): SAVISQKPSRDICQRGTSLTIQCQVDSQVTMMFWYRQQPGQSLTLIATANQGSEATYESGFVIDKFPISRPNLTFSTLTVSNMSPEDSSIYLCSVVFVAGGLGYGYTFGSGTRLTVV.

The chain employs TRBV27 and TRBJ2-7, with TRBD1 identical over 8 bases. V lost 3 bases and J lost 3; bases outside the gene matches: 7. The length of the CDR3 is 15 residues. Germline CDR1 reads MNHEY; CDR2 reads SMNVEV (reference sequence). Here the CDR3 DNA reads TGTGCCAGCAGTTTCCTGCAGGGGGCTCTCTACGAGCAGTACTTC. It translates to CASSFLQGALYEQYF.

The chain joins TRBV6-5 to TRBJ1-5; no reliable D call. Germline-derived CDR1 and CDR2 are MNHEY and SVGAGI. CDR3 size: 13 residues. Trimming took off 8 bases at V and 6 bases at J, with 14 bases between the two ends. The CDR3 sequence: CASQVGKGQPQHF. CDR3 DNA sequence: TGTGCCAGCCAGGTGGGGAAAGGTCAGCCCCAGCATTTT.

The gene calls are TRBV3-1 (or the pseudogene TRBV3-2) and TRBJ2-2; D call uncertain. V dropped 0 bases and J dropped 7 bases, with 6 bases sitting between them. The germline V gene has CDR1 LGHDT and CDR2 YNNKEL (reference sequence). This CDR3 is 13 amino acids long. The CDR3, as DNA: TGTGCCAGCAGCCAAGATCTCGTCGGGGAGCTGTTTTTT. This sequence encodes CASSQDLVGELFF.

This clone was counted once. This chain connects TRBV5-1 to TRBJ1-3; D unclear. Germline-derived CDR1 and CDR2 are SGHRS and YFSETQ. The CDR3 contains 16 residues. The germline V and J ends were trimmed by 0 bases and 4 bases, with 14 bases remaining between them. The CDR3: CASSLAGWTQGNTIYF. The CDR3 DNA reads as TGCGCCAGCAGCTTGGCCGGGTGGACCCAAGGAAACACCATATATTTT. The complete variable domain, with remaining parts taken from reference TRBV5-1 and TRBJ1-3, reads KAGVTQTPRYLIKTRGQQVTLSCSPISGHRSVSWYQQTPGQGLQFLFEYFSETQRNKGNFPGRFSGRQFSNSRSEMNVSTLELGDSALYLCASSLAGWTQGNTIYFGEGSWLTVV.

This rearrangement joins TRBV11-2 to TRBJ1-3, with unresolved D. Germline V lookup: CDR1 SGHAT, CDR2 FQNNGV. The CDR3 totals 13 residues. V was shortened by 2 bases and J by 4 bases, with 6 bases between the two germline ends. CDR3: CASSLSGGNTIYF. The CDR3 nucleotides read TGTGCCAGCAGCTTATCGGGGGGAAACACCATATATTTT. Together with reference TRBV11-2 and TRBJ1-3, the CDR3 gives the full variable domain: EAGVAQSPRYKIIEKRQSVAFWCNPISGHATLYWYQQILGQGPKLLIQFQNNGVVDDSQLPKDRFSAERLKGVDSTLKIQPAKLEDSAVYLCASSLSGGNTIYFGEGSWLTVV.

The V and J genes are TRBV7-2 and TRBJ1-2; 7 bases fit TRBD1. Germline V CDR1 and CDR2: SGHTA, FQGNSA. With 5 bases clipped from V and 4 bases from J, the junction kept 7 bases outside the gene matches. The CDR3 is made up of 14 amino acids. The CDR3 nucleotides read TGTGCCAGCAGCGGACGGACAGGTAGCTATGGCTACACCTTC. Its translation is CASSGRTGSYGYTF.

The chain uses TRBV9 and TRBJ1-1; D ambiguous. CDR1 and CDR2 from the germline V gene are SGDLS and YYNGEE. The CDR3 consists of 13 residues. V was clipped by 0 bases and J by 0 bases, with 3 bases between them. The CDR3 region has the DNA TGTGCCAGCAGCGTAGCGATGAACACTGAAGCTTTCTTT. It translates to CASSVAMNTEAFF.

The V gene is TRBV28, the J gene TRBJ1-2; D is perhaps TRBD1 (6 bases). This CDR3 has 14 residues. Trimming pared 3 bases from V and 4 bases from J, leaving 12 bases between. The V gene's germline CDR1 is MDHEN and CDR2 SYDVKM. Written as DNA, the CDR3 is TGTGCCAGCAGTTTCGAAAGGGGGGCCTATGGCTACACCTTC. It yields the protein CASSFERGAYGYTF.

V gene TRBV7-6 combines with J gene TRBJ1-1, with D possibly being TRBD1 (6 bases). V shed 1 base and J shed 4 bases, with 13 bases lying between them. CDR1 SGHVS and CDR2 FNYEAQ come from the germline V gene. The CDR3 is made up of 15 amino acids. In nucleotides, the CDR3 is TGTGCCAGCAGCTTAGTCACAGGGAGAGGCACTGAAGCTTTCTTT. Protein sequence: CASSLVTGRGTEAFF.

The V call is TRBV25-1, the J call TRBJ1-3; 7 nucleotides line up with TRBD1. Germline V CDR1 and CDR2: MGHDK, SYGVNS. The V gene end was trimmed by 3 bases and the J gene end by 1 base; junction bases not matched to a gene: 6. The CDR3 is made up of 16 amino acids. In nucleotides, the CDR3 is TGTGCCAGCAGTGATTCAGGGGGACGATCTGGAAACACCATATATTTT. It codes for CASSDSGGRSGNTIYF.

The chain links TRBV28 to TRBJ1-6; maybe TRBD1 (5 bases). Trimming left V 4 bases short and J 6 bases short, with 13 bases between. This CDR3 is built from 15 residues. The germline V gene encodes CDR1 MDHEN and CDR2 SYDVKM. The CDR3 DNA reads as TGTGCCAGCAGTTGGGCTGGGAGGGGTAATTCACCCCTCCACTTT. This sequence encodes CASSWAGRGNSPLHF.

The CDR3 DNA reads as TGTGCCAGCAGCTTAGAGAGGGGGGTTGGCGGATTAAGGGCTGAAGCTTTCTTT. Translated, it gives CASSLERGVGGLRAEAFF. The gene calls are TRBV11-2 and TRBJ1-1, with D perhaps matching TRBD1 (6 bases). Trimming cost V 0 bases and J 6 bases, with 23 bases left between them. CDR1 SGHAT and CDR2 FQNNGV come from the germline V gene. This CDR3 spans 18 amino acids. Supplemented by reference TRBV11-2 and TRBJ1-1, the full variable domain reads EAGVAQSPRYKIIEKRQSVAFWCNPISGHATLYWYQQILGQGPKLLIQFQNNGVVDDSQLPKDRFSAERLKGVDSTLKIQPAKLEDSAVYLCASSLERGVGGLRAEAFFGQGTRLTVV.

The chain employs TRBV18 and TRBJ1-4; TRBD1 agrees at 7 bases. The V gene end was trimmed by 6 bases and the J gene end by 6 bases; junction bases not matched to a gene: 16. The germline V gene encodes CDR1 KGHSH and CDR2 LQKENI. The CDR3 sequence is 17 residues long. The CDR3 nucleotides read TGTGCCAGCTCCCCCCCCAAAGCGGGACAGACTTATGAAAAACTGTTTTTT. This codes for CASSPPKAGQTYEKLFF.

V gene TRBV9 combines with J gene TRBJ2-1, with 7 bases that match TRBD1. The CDR3 has 15 residues. Germline assignment: CDR1 SGDLS and CDR2 YYNGEE. V shed 0 bases, J shed 4 bases, and the junction held 4 bases outside the gene matches. The CDR3 bases are TGTGCCAGCAGCGTAGCGGGACAGATTTACAATGAGCAGTTCTTC. This sequence encodes CASSVAGQIYNEQFF. The full variable domain, its missing parts supplied by reference TRBV9 and TRBJ2-1, is DSGVTQTPKHLITATGQRVTLRCSPRSGDLSVYWYQQSLDQGLQFLIQYYNGEERAKGNILERFSAQQFPDLHSELNLSSLELGDSALYFCASSVAGQIYNEQFFGPGTRLTVL.

The V and J genes are TRBV7-2 and TRBJ1-5; D is uncertain. Germline-derived CDR1 and CDR2 are SGHTA and FQGNSA. V was trimmed by 7 bases and J by 0 bases, leaving 13 bases between them. The CDR3 has 15 amino acids. The DNA for the CDR3 is TGTGCCAGCACGATAGACTGGGGTAGCAATCAGCCCCAGCATTTT. It codes for CASTIDWGSNQPQHF. The full variable domain, with the rest looked up from reference TRBV7-2 and TRBJ1-5, is GAGVSQSPSNKVTEKGKDVELRCDPISGHTALYWYRQSLGQGLEFLIYFQGNSAPDKSGLPSDRFSAERTGGSVSTLTIQRTQQEDSAVYLCASTIDWGSNQPQHFGDGTRLSIL.

The chain couples TRBV7-6 to TRBJ1-6, with a possible D match to TRBD1 (5 bases). Germline V gene lookup returns CDR1 SGHVS and CDR2 FNYEAQ. The CDR3 is made up of 14 amino acids. The V and J ends lost 3 bases and 10 bases respectively, with 13 bases between them. CDR3 sequence reads: CASSLSTKGSPLHF. CDR3 coding DNA: TGTGCCAGCAGCTTGAGTACTAAGGGGTCACCCCTCCACTTT.

This chain connects TRBV2 to TRBJ2-7; D uncertain. V dropped 0 bases and J dropped 3 bases, with 9 bases sitting between them. The CDR3 is 14 residues long. Looked up from germline, CDR1 is SNHLY and CDR2 is FYNNEI. In DNA, the CDR3 is TGTGCCAGCAGTGAAGCCTACACCTACTACGAGCAGTACTTC. It specifies CASSEAYTYYEQYF.

The chain joins TRBV19 to TRBJ1-2; possibly TRBD1 for D (5 bases). This CDR3 is built from 14 residues. The V and J ends lost 4 bases and 0 bases respectively, with 9 bases between them. CDR1 is LNHDA, CDR2 SQIVND, per germline (reference sequence). The CDR3 bases are TGTGCCAGTAGTACAGGGTATTCTAACTATGGCTACACCTTC. The encoded protein is CASSTGYSNYGYTF. Together with reference TRBV19 and TRBJ1-2, the CDR3 gives the full variable domain: DGGITQSPKYLFRKEGQNVTLSCEQNLNHDAMYWYRQDPGQGLRLIYYSQIVNDFQKGDIAEGYSVSREKKESFPLTVTSAQKNPTAFYLCASSTGYSNYGYTFGSGTRLTVV.